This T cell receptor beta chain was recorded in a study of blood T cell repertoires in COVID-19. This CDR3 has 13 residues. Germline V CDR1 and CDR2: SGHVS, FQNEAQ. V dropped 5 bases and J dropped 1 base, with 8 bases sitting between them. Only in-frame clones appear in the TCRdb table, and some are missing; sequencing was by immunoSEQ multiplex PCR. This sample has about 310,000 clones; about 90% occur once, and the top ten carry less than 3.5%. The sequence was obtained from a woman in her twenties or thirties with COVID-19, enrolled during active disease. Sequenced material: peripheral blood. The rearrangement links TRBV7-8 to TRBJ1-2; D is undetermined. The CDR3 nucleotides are TGTGCCAGCAGCCCCGGGGTTAACTATGGCTACACCTTC. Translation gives CASSPGVNYGYTF.